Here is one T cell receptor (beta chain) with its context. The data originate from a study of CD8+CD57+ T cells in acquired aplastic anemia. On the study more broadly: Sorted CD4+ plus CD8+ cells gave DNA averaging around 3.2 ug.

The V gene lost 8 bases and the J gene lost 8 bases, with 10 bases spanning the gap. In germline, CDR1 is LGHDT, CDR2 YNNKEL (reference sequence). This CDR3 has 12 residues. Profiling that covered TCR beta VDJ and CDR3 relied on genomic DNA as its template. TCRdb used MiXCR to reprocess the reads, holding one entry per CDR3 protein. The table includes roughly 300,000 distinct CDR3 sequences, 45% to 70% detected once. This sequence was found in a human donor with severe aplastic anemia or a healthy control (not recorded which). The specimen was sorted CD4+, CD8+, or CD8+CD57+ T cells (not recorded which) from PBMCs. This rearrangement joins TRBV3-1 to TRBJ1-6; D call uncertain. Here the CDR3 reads CASHGLYSPLHF. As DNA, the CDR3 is TGTGCCAGCCATGGGCTATATTCACCCCTCCACTTT.